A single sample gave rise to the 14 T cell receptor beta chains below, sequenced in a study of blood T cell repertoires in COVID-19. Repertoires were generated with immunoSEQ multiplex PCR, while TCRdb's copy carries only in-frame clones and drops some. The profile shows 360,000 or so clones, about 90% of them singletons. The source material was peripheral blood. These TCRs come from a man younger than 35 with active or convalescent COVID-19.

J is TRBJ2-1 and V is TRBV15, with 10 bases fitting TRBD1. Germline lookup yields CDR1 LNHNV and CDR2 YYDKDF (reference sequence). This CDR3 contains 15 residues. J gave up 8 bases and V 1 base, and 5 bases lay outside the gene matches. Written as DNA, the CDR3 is TGTGCCACCAGCAGAGCTGGACAGGGGGGGCATGAGCAGTTCTTC. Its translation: CATSRAGQGGHEQFF.

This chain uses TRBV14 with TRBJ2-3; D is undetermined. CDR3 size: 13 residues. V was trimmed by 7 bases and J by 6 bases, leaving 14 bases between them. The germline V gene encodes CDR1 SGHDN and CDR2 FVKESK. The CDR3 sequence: CASTAMVQDTQYF. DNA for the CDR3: TGTGCCAGCACCGCAATGGTCCAGGATACGCAGTATTTT.

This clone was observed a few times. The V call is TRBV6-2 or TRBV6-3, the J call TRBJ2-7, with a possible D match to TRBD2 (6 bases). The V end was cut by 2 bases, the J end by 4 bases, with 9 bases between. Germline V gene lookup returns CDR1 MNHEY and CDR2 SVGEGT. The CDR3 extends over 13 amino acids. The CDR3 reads CASSYGGIYEQYF. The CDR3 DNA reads TGTGCCAGCAGTTACGGCGGGATTTACGAGCAGTACTTC.

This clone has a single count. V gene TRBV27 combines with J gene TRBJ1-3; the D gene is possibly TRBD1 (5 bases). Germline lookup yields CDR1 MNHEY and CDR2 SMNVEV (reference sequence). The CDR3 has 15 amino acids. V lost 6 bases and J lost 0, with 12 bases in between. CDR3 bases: TGTGCCAGCAGCCCGACAGTTTACTCTGGAAACACCATATATTTT. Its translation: CASSPTVYSGNTIYF.

In nucleotides, the CDR3 is TGTGCCAGCAGTGACGTCGGGGGTAACTATGGCTACACCTTC. Amino acid sequence: CASSDVGGNYGYTF. The genes are TRBV2 and TRBJ1-2, with a tentative D call TRBD1 (5 bases). Trimming took 3 bases from V and 1 from J, leaving 9 bases between them. The CDR3 consists of 14 residues. From germline, CDR1 is SNHLY and CDR2 FYNNEI.

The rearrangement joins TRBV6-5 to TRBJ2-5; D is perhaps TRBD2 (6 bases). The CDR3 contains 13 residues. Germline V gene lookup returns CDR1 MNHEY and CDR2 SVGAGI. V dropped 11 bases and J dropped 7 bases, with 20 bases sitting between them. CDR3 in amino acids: CASIGGAVGTQYF. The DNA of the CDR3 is TGTGCCTCAATCGGCGGGGCCGTGGGGACCCAGTACTTC.

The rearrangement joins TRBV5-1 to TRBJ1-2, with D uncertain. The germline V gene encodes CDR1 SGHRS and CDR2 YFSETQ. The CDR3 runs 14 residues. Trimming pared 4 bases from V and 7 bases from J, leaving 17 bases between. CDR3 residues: CASSPETGPFGYTF. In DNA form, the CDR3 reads TGCGCCAGCAGCCCCGAGACGGGTCCGTTTGGCTACACCTTC.

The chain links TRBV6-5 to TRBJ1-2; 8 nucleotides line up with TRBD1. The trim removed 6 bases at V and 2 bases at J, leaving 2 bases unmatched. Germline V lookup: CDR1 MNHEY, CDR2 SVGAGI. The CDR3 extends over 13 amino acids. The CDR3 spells CASRRQGNYGYTF. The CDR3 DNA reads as TGTGCCAGCAGGAGACAGGGGAACTATGGCTACACCTTC.

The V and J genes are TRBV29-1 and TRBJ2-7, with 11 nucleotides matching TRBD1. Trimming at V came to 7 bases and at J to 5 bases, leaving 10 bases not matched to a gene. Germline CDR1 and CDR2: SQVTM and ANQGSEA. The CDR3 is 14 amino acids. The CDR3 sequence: CSGKRTGGYDEQYF. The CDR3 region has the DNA TGCAGCGGGAAAAGGACAGGGGGCTACGACGAGCAGTACTTC.

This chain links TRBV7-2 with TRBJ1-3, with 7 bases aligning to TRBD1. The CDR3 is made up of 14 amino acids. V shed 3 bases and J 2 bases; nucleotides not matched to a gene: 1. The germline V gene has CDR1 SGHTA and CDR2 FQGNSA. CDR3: CASSLQGAGNTIYF. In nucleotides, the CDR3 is TGTGCCAGCAGCTTGCAGGGGGCTGGAAACACCATATATTTT.

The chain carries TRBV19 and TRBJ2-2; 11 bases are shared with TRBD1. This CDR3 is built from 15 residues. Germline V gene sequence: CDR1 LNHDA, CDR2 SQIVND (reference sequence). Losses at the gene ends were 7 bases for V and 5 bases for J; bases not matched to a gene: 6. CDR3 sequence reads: CASKGQGVVTGELFF. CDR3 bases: TGTGCCAGTAAGGGACAGGGGGTAGTAACCGGGGAGCTGTTTTTT. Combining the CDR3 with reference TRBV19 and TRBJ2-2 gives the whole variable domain DGGITQSPKYLFRKEGQNVTLSCEQNLNHDAMYWYRQDPGQGLRLIYYSQIVNDFQKGDIAEGYSVSREKKESFPLTVTSAQKNPTAFYLCASKGQGVVTGELFFGEGSRLTVL.

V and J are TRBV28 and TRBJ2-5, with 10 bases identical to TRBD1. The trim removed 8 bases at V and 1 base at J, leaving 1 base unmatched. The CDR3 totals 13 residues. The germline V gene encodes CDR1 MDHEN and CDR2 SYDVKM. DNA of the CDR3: TGTGCCAGCCGGACAGGGGGCCAAGAGACCCAGTACTTC. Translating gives CASRTGGQETQYF. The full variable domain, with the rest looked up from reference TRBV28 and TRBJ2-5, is DVKVTQSSRYLVKRTGEKVFLECVQDMDHENMFWYRQDPGLGLRLIYFSYDVKMKEKGDIPEGYSVSREKKERFSLILESASTNQTSMYLCASRTGGQETQYFGPGTRLLVL.

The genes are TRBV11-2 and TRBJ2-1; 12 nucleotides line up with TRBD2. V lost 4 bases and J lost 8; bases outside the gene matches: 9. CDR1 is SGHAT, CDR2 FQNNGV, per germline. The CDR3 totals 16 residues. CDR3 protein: CASSSGLAGWADEQFF. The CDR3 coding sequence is TGTGCCAGCAGCTCCGGACTAGCGGGGTGGGCGGATGAGCAGTTCTTC. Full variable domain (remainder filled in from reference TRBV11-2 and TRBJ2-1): EAGVAQSPRYKIIEKRQSVAFWCNPISGHATLYWYQQILGQGPKLLIQFQNNGVVDDSQLPKDRFSAERLKGVDSTLKIQPAKLEDSAVYLCASSSGLAGWADEQFFGPGTRLTVL.

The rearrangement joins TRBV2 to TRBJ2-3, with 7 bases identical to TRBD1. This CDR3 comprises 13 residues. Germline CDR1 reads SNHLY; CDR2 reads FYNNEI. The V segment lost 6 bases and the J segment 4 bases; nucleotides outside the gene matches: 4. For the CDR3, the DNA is TGTGCCAGCAGCTACAGGGGCCCAGATACGCAGTATTTT. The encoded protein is CASSYRGPDTQYF.